The clone carrying this T cell receptor (beta chain) showed up just a few times. The data belong to a study of early T cells in non-severe SARS-CoV-2 infection. Study background: Sequencing targeted bulk RNA from unsorted whole blood, leaving chains unpaired.

Via MiXCR, TCRdb re-called the 5' RACE reads, giving one row per CDR3 protein. There are approximately 71,000 distinct CDR3 sequences in the sample; 9.5% to 15% occur only once, and about 2.5% lies in the top ten. The CDR3 runs to 13 residues. The V end lost 7 bases, the J end lost 2 bases, and 9 bases lay between the germline ends. The sample consisted of whole blood, taken at baseline. The receptor was derived from an adult who was a healthcare worker with PCR-confirmed SARS-CoV-2 infection or an uninfected control (not recorded which). This rearrangement joins TRBV12-3 or TRBV12-4 to TRBJ1-5; tentative D call: TRBD1 (5 bases). CDR3 DNA sequence: TGTGCCAGCACCGGGGACGGCAATCAGCCCCAGCATTTT. Amino acids: CASTGDGNQPQHF.